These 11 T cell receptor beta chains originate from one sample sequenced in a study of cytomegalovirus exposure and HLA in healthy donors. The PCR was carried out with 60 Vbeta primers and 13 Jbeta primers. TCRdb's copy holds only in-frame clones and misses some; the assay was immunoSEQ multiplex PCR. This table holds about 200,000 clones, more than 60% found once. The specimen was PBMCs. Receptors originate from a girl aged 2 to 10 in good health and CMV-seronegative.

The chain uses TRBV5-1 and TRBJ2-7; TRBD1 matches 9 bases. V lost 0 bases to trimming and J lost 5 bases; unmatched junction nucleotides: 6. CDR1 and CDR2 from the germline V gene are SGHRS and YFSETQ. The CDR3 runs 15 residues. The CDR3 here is CASSLEGQGENEQYF. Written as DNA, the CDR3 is TGCGCCAGCAGCTTGGAGGGACAGGGAGAAAACGAGCAGTACTTC.

CDR3 nucleotide sequence: TGCGCCAGCAGCTTCAGGACAGGGACCGAGCAGTACTTC. It is translated as CASSFRTGTEQYF. The chain recombines TRBV5-1 with TRBJ2-7; 8 bases are a match to TRBD1. V shed 2 bases, J shed 6 bases, and the junction held 4 bases outside the gene matches. Germline-derived CDR1 and CDR2 are SGHRS and YFSETQ. CDR3 length: 13 amino acids.

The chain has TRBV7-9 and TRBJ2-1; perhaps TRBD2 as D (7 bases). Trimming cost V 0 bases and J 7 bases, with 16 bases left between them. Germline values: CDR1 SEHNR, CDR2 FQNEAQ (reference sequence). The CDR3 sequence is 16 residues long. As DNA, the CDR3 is TGTGCCAGCAGCTTAGCGGCCCGACGGGGGGCTAATGAGCAGTTCTTC. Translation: CASSLAARRGANEQFF.

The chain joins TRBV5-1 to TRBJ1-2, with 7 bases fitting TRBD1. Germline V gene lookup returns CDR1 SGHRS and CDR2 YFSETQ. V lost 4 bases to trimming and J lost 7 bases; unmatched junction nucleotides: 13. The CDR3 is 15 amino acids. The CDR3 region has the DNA TGCGCCAGCAGCCAGGGGACAGCAGATCCCTTTGGCTACACCTTC. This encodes CASSQGTADPFGYTF.

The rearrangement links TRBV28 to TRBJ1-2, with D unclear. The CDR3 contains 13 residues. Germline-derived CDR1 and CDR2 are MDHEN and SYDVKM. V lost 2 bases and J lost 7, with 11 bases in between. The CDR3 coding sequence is TGTGCCAGCAGTTTAGCGGGGTACAGTGGCTACACCTTC. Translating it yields CASSLAGYSGYTF.

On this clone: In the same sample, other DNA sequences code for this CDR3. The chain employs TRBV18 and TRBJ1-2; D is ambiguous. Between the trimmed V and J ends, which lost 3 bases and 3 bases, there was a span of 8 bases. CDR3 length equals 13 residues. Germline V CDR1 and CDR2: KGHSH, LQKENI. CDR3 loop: CASSPGQDYGYTF. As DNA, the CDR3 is TGTGCCAGCTCACCCGGCCAGGACTATGGCTACACCTTC.

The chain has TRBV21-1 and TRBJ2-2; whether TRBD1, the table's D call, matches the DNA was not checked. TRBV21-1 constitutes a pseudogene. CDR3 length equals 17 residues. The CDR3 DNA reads TGTGCCAGCAGTCCATCCCTTCGACAGGGTACGACCGGGGAGCTGTTTTTT. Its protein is CASSPSLRQGTTGELFF.

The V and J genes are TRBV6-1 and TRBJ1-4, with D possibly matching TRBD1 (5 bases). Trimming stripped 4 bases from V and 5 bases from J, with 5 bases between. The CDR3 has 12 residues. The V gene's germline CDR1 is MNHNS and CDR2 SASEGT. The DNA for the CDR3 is TGTGCCAGCAGTGCAGGGAATGAAAAACTGTTTTTT. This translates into CASSAGNEKLFF.

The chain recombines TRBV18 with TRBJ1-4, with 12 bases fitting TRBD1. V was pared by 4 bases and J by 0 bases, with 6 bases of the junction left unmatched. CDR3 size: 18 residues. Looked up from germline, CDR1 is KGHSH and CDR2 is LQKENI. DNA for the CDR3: TGTGCCAGCTCACTCCGGGACAGGGGGCTAACAACTAATGAAAAACTGTTTTTT. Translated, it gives CASSLRDRGLTTNEKLFF.

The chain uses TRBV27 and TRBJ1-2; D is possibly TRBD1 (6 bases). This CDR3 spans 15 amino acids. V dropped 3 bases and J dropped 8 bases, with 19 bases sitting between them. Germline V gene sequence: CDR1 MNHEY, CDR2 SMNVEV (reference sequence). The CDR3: CASSLAGGAGRGYTF. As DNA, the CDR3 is TGTGCCAGCAGTTTGGCGGGGGGCGCAGGGAGAGGCTACACCTTC.

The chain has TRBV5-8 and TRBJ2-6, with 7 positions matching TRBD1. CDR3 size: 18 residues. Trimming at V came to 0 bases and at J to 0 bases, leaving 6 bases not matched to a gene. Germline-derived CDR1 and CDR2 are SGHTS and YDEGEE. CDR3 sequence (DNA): TGTGCCAGCAGCTTGGGGGACAGACCCAGCTCTGGGGCCAACGTCCTGACTTTC. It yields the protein CASSLGDRPSSGANVLTF. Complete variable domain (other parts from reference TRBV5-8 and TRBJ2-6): EAGVTQSPTHLIKTRGQQATLRCSPISGHTSVYWYQQALGLGLQFLLWYDEGEERNRGNFPPRFSGRQFPNYSSELNVNALELEDSALYLCASSLGDRPSSGANVLTFGAGSRLTVL.